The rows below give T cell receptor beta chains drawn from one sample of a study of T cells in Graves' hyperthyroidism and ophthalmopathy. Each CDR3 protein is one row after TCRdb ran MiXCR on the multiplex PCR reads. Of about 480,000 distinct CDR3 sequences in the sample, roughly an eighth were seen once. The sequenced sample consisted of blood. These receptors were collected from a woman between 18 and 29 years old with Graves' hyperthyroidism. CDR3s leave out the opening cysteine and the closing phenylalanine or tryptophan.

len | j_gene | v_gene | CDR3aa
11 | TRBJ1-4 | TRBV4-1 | ASSQVAGEKLF
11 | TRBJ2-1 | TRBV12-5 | ASGLVVYNEQF
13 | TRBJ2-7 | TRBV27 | ASSTSGYLSYEQY
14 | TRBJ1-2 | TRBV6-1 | ASRLGQGTVNYGYT
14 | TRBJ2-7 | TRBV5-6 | ASSLAGQGALNEQY
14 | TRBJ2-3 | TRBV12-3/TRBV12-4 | ASSLWSSGSADTQY
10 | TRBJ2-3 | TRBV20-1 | SGLASTDTQY
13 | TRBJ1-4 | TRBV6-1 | ASRRDSSTNEKLF
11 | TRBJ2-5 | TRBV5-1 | ASSFGTGETQY
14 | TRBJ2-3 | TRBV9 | ASSVQTGVGTDTQY
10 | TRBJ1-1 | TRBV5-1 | ASSLGHTEAF
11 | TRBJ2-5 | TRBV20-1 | SVLAGLQETQY
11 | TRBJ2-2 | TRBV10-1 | ASSGGYTGELF
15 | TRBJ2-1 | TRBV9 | ASSGGGGGRVYNEQF
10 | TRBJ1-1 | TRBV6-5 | ASSYTGSEAF
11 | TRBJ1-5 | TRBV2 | ASSQSGYQPQH
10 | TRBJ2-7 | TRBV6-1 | ATADSPHEQY
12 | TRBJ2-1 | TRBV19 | ASSIVGSYNEQF
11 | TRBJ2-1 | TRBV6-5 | ASSYSTINEQF
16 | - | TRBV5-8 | ASSWLSGRELSYNEQY
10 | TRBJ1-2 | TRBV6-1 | ASRKVNYGYT
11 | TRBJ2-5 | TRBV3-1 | ASSQNRGETQY
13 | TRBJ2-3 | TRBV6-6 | ASSYGLLSTDTQY
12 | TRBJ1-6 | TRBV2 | ASRPDWEHSPLH
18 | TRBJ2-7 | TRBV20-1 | SARPMVPGLAGGPRDEQY
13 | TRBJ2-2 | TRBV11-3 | ASSLGGSRAGELF
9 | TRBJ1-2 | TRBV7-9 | ASSLEGGYT
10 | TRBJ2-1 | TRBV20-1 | SASAKWNEQF
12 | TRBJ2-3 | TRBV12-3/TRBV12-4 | ASTPGQGTDTQY
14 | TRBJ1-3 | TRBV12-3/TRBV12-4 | ASSYKTGFSGNTIY
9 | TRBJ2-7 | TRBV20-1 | SAGLSYEQY
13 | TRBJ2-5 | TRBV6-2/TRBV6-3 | ASTYGLAIQETQY
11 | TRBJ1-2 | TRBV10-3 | AISERVNYGYT
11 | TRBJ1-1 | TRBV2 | ASSESGRTEAF
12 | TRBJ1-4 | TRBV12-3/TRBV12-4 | ASSSGTGGKKLF
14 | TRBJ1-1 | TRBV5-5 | ASSLVLTAMNTEAF
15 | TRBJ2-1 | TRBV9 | ASSPLMAGGSYNEQF
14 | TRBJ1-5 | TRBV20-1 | SAPSSQGAFYQPQH
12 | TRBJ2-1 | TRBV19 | ASSLWSGIHEQF
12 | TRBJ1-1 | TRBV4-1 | ASRALQLNTEAF
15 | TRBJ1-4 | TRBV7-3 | ASSSSHRGLTNGKLF
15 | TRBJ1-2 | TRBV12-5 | ASGLVYGAGINYGYT
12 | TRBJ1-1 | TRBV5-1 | ASSLAGGGTEAF
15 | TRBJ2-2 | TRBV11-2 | ASSYALMGRTTGELF
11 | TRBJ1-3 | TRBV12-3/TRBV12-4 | ASRPASGNTIY
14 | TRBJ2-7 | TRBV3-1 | ASSQDSSGRNYEQY
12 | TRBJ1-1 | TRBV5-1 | ASSLTGSRTEAF
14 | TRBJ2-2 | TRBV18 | ASSPPGQGTAGELF
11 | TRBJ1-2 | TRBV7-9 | ASNERGEYGYT
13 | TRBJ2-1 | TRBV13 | ASSYRTSGSHEQF
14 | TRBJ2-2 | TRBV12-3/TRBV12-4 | ASTSRGQGVTGELF
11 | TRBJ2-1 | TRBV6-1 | ASSEVGLGEQF
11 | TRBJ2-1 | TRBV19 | ASIGLAGGEQF
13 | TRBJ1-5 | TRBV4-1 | ASSPLWGADQPQH
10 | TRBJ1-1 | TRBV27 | ASGMLDTEAF
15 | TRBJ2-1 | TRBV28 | ASSGTSGSKFYNEQF
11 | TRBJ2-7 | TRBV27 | ASSRAGGYEQY
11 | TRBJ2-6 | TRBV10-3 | ATQFSGANVLT
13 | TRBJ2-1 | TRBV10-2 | ASTSGNPSYNEQF